The next 31 T cell receptor beta chains were all read from a single sample in a study of T-cell reconstitution after alpha-beta-depleted transplantation in children. These receptors' targets are unknown. A TCRbeta library incorporating unique molecular identifiers was prepared. TCRdb fed the PCR reads into MiXCR, producing one record per CDR3 protein. The profile shows hundreds of thousands of distinct CDR3 sequences, around 7.1% of them singletons. Whole-study findings and limits: T-cell numbers and diversity one year post-transplant derived largely from freshly generated T cells.

Sequenced material: peripheral blood, taken 360 days after TCRalphabeta/CD19-depleted stem cell transplant. The source of these receptors is a female patient under 10 years old who had a stem cell transplant for Fanconi anemia, so the T cells may come from the graft donor.

This clonotype appeared many times. The J gene is TRBJ2-5, the V gene TRBV21-1; the DNA was not used to check the table's D call, TRBD1. TRBV21-1 is termed a pseudogene. The CDR3 length is 15 residues. The CDR3 region is CASSKEGDRKETQYF. For the CDR3, the DNA is TGTGCCAGCAGCAAAGAAGGAGACAGAAAAGAGACCCAGTACTTC.

Ten or more counts support this clonotype. The genes are TRBV5-1 and TRBJ1-2; 7 nucleotides match TRBD1. J gave up 7 bases and V 4 bases, and 7 bases lay outside the gene matches. The CDR3 runs 13 residues. Per the germline V gene, CDR1 is SGHRS and CDR2 is YFSETQ. CDR3 sequence reads: CASSENRGGGYTF. CDR3 DNA: TGCGCCAGCAGCGAAAACAGGGGAGGTGGCTACACCTTC.

This clonotype appeared a few times. The chain couples TRBV28 to TRBJ1-5, with D maybe TRBD1 (6 bases). Per the germline V gene, CDR1 is MDHEN and CDR2 is SYDVKM. The V and J ends lost 7 bases and 0 bases respectively, with 19 bases between them. CDR3 length: 17 residues. The CDR3 DNA sequence: TGTGCCAGCAAGTCACCCAGGGGCAGGGATAGCAATCAGCCCCAGCATTTT. This codes for CASKSPRGRDSNQPQHF.

Ten or more counts support this clonotype. The J gene is TRBJ2-5, the V gene TRBV20-1; D is possibly TRBD1 (6 bases). The germline CDR1 and CDR2 sequences are DFQATT and SNEGSKA (reference sequence). The CDR3 sequence is 16 residues long. The V end lost 5 bases, the J end lost 2 bases, and 21 bases lay between the germline ends. The CDR3 DNA reads TGCAGTGCTCGCCCCCGGGTCAGGGGACGACAAGAGACCCAGTACTTC. Translation gives CSARPRVRGRQETQYF.

This clonotype was counted between two and nine times. The J gene is TRBJ2-1, the V gene TRBV5-1; TRBD2 is a possible D gene (5 bases). The CDR3 totals 14 residues. Trimming left V 1 base short and J 8 bases short, with 13 bases between. The germline V gene has CDR1 SGHRS and CDR2 YFSETQ. CDR3 protein: CASSLHSFSDEQFF. The CDR3, as DNA: TGCGCCAGCAGCTTGCACAGTTTTAGCGATGAGCAGTTCTTC.

This clonotype turned up a few times. The chain couples TRBV7-8 to TRBJ1-5; D not certain. Germline loops: CDR1 SGHVS, CDR2 FQNEAQ. V lost 4 bases to trimming and J lost 0 bases, with 16 bases between them. The CDR3 is 17 amino acids. This CDR3 is CASSSSLSSHSNQPQHF. CDR3 DNA sequence: TGTGCCAGCAGCTCTTCTCTCTCTAGCCATAGCAATCAGCCCCAGCATTTT.

The chain recombines TRBV6-5 with TRBJ2-3; 7 bases are shared with TRBD1. The junction had 5 bases not matched to a gene; V was cut back by 4 bases and J by 4 bases. Germline V gene lookup returns CDR1 MNHEY and CDR2 SVGAGI. This CDR3 is built from 14 residues. This CDR3 is CASSSYRGPDTQYF. The CDR3 coding sequence is TGTGCCAGCAGTTCGTACAGGGGTCCAGATACGCAGTATTTT.

This clonotype appeared many times. The V and J genes are TRBV4-2 and TRBJ1-1; D gene uncertain. Trimming left V 1 base short and J 1 base short, with 7 bases between. Germline loops: CDR1 LGHNA, CDR2 YNFKEQ. The CDR3 contains 14 residues. CDR3 DNA: TGTGCCAGCAGCCAAGGCCCCGAGAACACTGAAGCTTTCTTT. It specifies CASSQGPENTEAFF.

The rearrangement joins TRBV6-5 to TRBJ1-2, with D hard to call. There are 15 residues in the CDR3. Germline assignment: CDR1 MNHEY and CDR2 SVGAGI. V was clipped by 0 bases and J by 0 bases, with 8 bases between them. The CDR3 coding sequence is TGTGCCAGCAGTTACTCAGGGAGTCCTAACTATGGCTACACCTTC. Translation: CASSYSGSPNYGYTF.

This clonotype was seen ten or more times. CDR3 bases: TGTGCCAGCAGTTTATCCTGGGCGGATACGCAGTATTTT. It translates to CASSLSWADTQYF. This chain uses TRBV28 with TRBJ2-3; D gene unclear. Germline assignment: CDR1 MDHEN and CDR2 SYDVKM. The CDR3 sequence is 13 residues long. V dropped 1 base and J dropped 6 bases, with 8 bases sitting between them.

The table lists this clonotype with many counts. V gene TRBV29-1 combines with J gene TRBJ2-3; maybe TRBD1 (6 bases). V was clipped by 6 bases and J by 7 bases, with 23 bases between them. The CDR3 is 15 amino acids. The germline CDR1 and CDR2 sequences are SQVTM and ANQGSEA. The CDR3, as DNA: TGCAGCGTGGACCCGGGACATGGGTGGATGAATACGCAGTATTTT. Protein: CSVDPGHGWMNTQYF.

This clonotype was seen ten or more times. This chain connects TRBV20-1 to TRBJ2-3; D not certain. V was cut by 8 bases and J by 3 bases, with 15 bases left in between. The germline CDR1 and CDR2 sequences are DFQATT and SNEGSKA (reference sequence). This CDR3 has 13 residues. CDR3 DNA: TGCAGTTTATCGATCCAACAAACAGATACGCAGTATTTT. Translation: CSLSIQQTDTQYF.

This clonotype was seen many times. CDR3 sequence: CATETQLPYEQYF. As DNA, the CDR3 is TGTGCCACCGAGACTCAACTTCCCTACGAGCAGTACTTC. The rearrangement joins TRBV28 to TRBJ2-7; D not certain. The CDR3 is made up of 13 amino acids. The ends were cut back, 10 bases at V and 2 bases at J, with 15 bases in the middle. Germline assignment: CDR1 MDHEN and CDR2 SYDVKM.

This clonotype was observed a few times. The V call is TRBV4-1, the J call TRBJ2-3; D might be TRBD1 (5 bases). V lost 9 bases and J lost 0, with 16 bases in between. The CDR3 spans 15 residues. Germline assignment: CDR1 MGHRA and CDR2 YSYEKL. CDR3 DNA sequence: TGCGCCAGTCAAGTGGGGCTAACTAGCACAGATACGCAGTATTTT. It specifies CASQVGLTSTDTQYF.

This clonotype has at least ten counts. The chain combines TRBV4-3 with TRBJ2-1; TRBD1 aligns across 7 bases. J was trimmed by 4 bases and V by 3 bases; bases with no gene match: 3. The germline V gene has CDR1 LGHNA and CDR2 YSLEER. This CDR3 contains 14 residues. CDR3 sequence (DNA): TGCGCCAGCAGCCACGGGACAGCATACAATGAGCAGTTCTTC. Amino acid sequence: CASSHGTAYNEQFF.

This clonotype was seen only a few times. For the CDR3, the DNA is TGTGCCAGTAGTATAGATCACGCAGGGATAAACACTGAAGCTTTCTTT. Its protein product is CASSIDHAGINTEAFF. The J gene is TRBJ1-1, the V gene TRBV19; D possibly corresponds to TRBD1 (5 bases). This CDR3 comprises 16 residues. The V end was cut by 0 bases, the J end by 2 bases, with 13 bases between. Germline V CDR1 and CDR2: LNHDA, SQIVND (reference sequence). The whole variable domain, filled in from reference TRBV19 and TRBJ1-1, reads DGGITQSPKYLFRKEGQNVTLSCEQNLNHDAMYWYRQDPGQGLRLIYYSQIVNDFQKGDIAEGYSVSREKKESFPLTVTSAQKNPTAFYLCASSIDHAGINTEAFFGQGTRLTVV.

This clonotype was recorded at least ten times. This chain links TRBV10-3 with TRBJ1-1; TRBD1 aligns across 9 bases. Germline assignment: CDR1 ENHRY and CDR2 SYGVKD. V was clipped by 2 bases and J by 1 base; unmatched bases: 2. The CDR3 is 15 residues long. The CDR3 bases are TGTGCCATCAGTGAGCTGGGACAGGGGAACACTGAAGCTTTCTTT. Translating gives CAISELGQGNTEAFF.

This clonotype was counted many times. The CDR3 bases are TGTGCCAGCAGTTTCTGGGGGACAAATTCACCCCTCCACTTT. Its translation is CASSFWGTNSPLHF. The V and J genes are TRBV27 and TRBJ1-6; D possibly corresponds to TRBD1 (6 bases). Germline CDR1 and CDR2: MNHEY and SMNVEV (reference sequence). The CDR3 runs to 14 residues. Trimming removed 3 bases from V and 7 bases from J, with 10 bases in between.

This clonotype appeared a few times. This sequence joins TRBV18 and TRBJ1-1; no clear D. The CDR3 is made up of 17 amino acids. Germline V lookup: CDR1 KGHSH, CDR2 LQKENI. V lost 2 bases and J 3 bases, leaving 19 bases between the germline ends. CDR3 sequence reads: CASSPAALTAWDTEAFF. The CDR3 DNA reads as TGTGCCAGCTCACCAGCTGCCCTGACCGCCTGGGACACTGAAGCTTTCTTT.

This clonotype was detected ten times or more. This chain links TRBV5-6 with TRBJ2-7, with 10 bases matching TRBD2. V was clipped by 4 bases and J by 5 bases; unmatched bases: 6. Germline assignment: CDR1 SGHDT and CDR2 YYEEEE. The CDR3 totals 14 residues. The CDR3 bases are TGTGCCAGCAGCCAGGGGACTAGCGTGAACGAGCAGTACTTC. Amino acid sequence: CASSQGTSVNEQYF.

This clonotype was counted ten times or more. The rearrangement uses TRBV6-5 and TRBJ2-1, with D tentatively TRBD1 (6 bases). Trimming cost V 5 bases and J 0 bases, with 8 bases left between them. This CDR3 is 14 amino acids long. Germline values: CDR1 MNHEY, CDR2 SVGAGI. CDR3 DNA sequence: TGTGCCAGCAGTCGGACAGCCTCCTACAATGAGCAGTTCTTC. Residues: CASSRTASYNEQFF.

This clonotype was seen repeatedly, ten times or more. The V gene is TRBV7-3, the J gene TRBJ2-2; D unclear. Between the trimmed V and J ends, which lost 1 base and 2 bases, there was a span of 8 bases. Germline CDR1 reads SGHTA; CDR2 reads FQGTGA. The CDR3 has 15 residues. The DNA of the CDR3 is TGTGCCAGCAGCTTAATACCGGCCAACACCGGGGAGCTGTTTTTT. Its translation: CASSLIPANTGELFF.

This clonotype was seen only a few times. CDR3 region: CASNPGGAYGYTF. DNA of the CDR3: TGTGCCAGTAACCCTGGGGGGGCCTATGGCTACACCTTC. The chain recombines TRBV19 with TRBJ1-2, with D possibly TRBD1 on 6 matching bases. CDR3 length equals 13 residues. Germline assignment: CDR1 LNHDA and CDR2 SQIVND (reference sequence). Trimming shortened V by 7 bases and J by 4 bases, and 13 bases separated the two germline ends.

This clonotype was counted ten times or more. The V gene is TRBV5-1, the J gene TRBJ2-1; 13 nucleotides align to TRBD2. The germline gives CDR1 SGHRS, CDR2 YFSETQ. V was pared by 0 bases and J by 7 bases, with 10 bases of the junction left unmatched. The CDR3 runs 18 residues. CDR3 sequence reads: CASSLETSGGAVANEQFF. CDR3 nucleotide sequence: TGCGCCAGCAGCTTGGAAACTAGCGGGGGGGCCGTGGCGAATGAGCAGTTCTTC.

This clonotype was picked up a small number of times. The V gene is TRBV7-8, the J gene TRBJ1-1, with D perhaps matching TRBD1 (5 bases). Trimming stripped 10 bases from V and 8 bases from J, with 17 bases between. The CDR3 is made up of 12 amino acids. Germline-derived CDR1 and CDR2 are SGHVS and FQNEAQ. As DNA, the CDR3 is TGTGCCACCGTTGGGGCTTCCGAGGAAGCTTTCTTT. Translating it yields CATVGASEEAFF. Filled out from reference TRBV7-8 and TRBJ1-1, the complete variable domain reads GAGVSQSPRYKVAKRGQDVALRCDPISGHVSLFWYQQALGQGPEFLTYFQNEAQLDKSGLPSDRFFAERPEGSVSTLKIQRTQQEDSAVYLCATVGASEEAFFGQGTRLTVV.

This clonotype was observed many times. V usage is TRBV6-1 and J usage is TRBJ2-2; TRBD1 is a possible D gene (6 bases). The CDR3 is made up of 14 amino acids. Looked up from germline, CDR1 is MNHNS and CDR2 is SASEGT. The V and J ends lost 8 bases and 0 bases respectively, with 10 bases between them. The CDR3 region is CASADSANTGELFF. In nucleotides, the CDR3 is TGTGCCAGCGCGGACAGTGCGAACACCGGGGAGCTGTTTTTT.

This sequence joins TRBV20-1 and TRBJ2-7; 13 positions match TRBD2. Unmatched junction bases numbered 8, after V lost 4 bases and J lost 2 bases. The CDR3 extends over 16 amino acids. The germline V gene has CDR1 DFQATT and CDR2 SNEGSKA (reference sequence). CDR3 DNA sequence: TGCAGTGCTATCCCGTCGACTAGCGGGAGGACCTACGAGCAGTACTTC. Protein product: CSAIPSTSGRTYEQYF.

There are a few counts of this clonotype. The chain joins TRBV19 to TRBJ1-2, with D uncertain. This CDR3 contains 14 residues. Germline values: CDR1 LNHDA, CDR2 SQIVND (reference sequence). Between the trimmed V and J ends, which lost 6 bases and 2 bases, there was a span of 13 bases. The CDR3 loop is CASSLLTENYGYTF. CDR3 bases: TGTGCCAGTAGCCTCCTAACAGAGAACTATGGCTACACCTTC.

The sample holds many counts of this clonotype. The rearrangement joins TRBV29-1 to TRBJ2-7; TRBD1 matches 7 bases. CDR3 length equals 11 residues. From germline, CDR1 is SQVTM and CDR2 ANQGSEA. The trim removed 6 bases at V and 6 bases at J, leaving 5 bases unmatched. This CDR3 is CSVSTGVEQYF. CDR3 DNA sequence: TGCAGCGTGAGTACAGGGGTCGAGCAGTACTTC.

In its sample, this clonotype was seen a few times. This chain uses TRBV6-1 with TRBJ1-6; 10 bases line up with TRBD1. This CDR3 region has 15 residues. Looked up from germline, CDR1 is MNHNS and CDR2 is SASEGT. V lost 6 bases and J lost 7; bases outside the gene matches: 6. CDR3 nucleotides: TGTGCCAGCAGAAGACCGGGACAGGGGAATTCACCCCTCCACTTT. This encodes CASRRPGQGNSPLHF.

This clonotype has ten or more counts. J is TRBJ1-1 and V is TRBV7-2; 12 nucleotides match TRBD1. J gave up 8 bases and V 4 bases, and 8 bases lay outside the gene matches. CDR3 length equals 15 residues. CDR1 and CDR2 (germline): SGHTA, FQGNSA. The CDR3 is CASSSGQGAIAEAFF. Here the CDR3 DNA reads TGTGCCAGCAGCTCGGGACAGGGGGCGATCGCCGAAGCTTTCTTT.